This T cell receptor (beta chain) is drawn from a study of blood T cell repertoires in COVID-19. Original processing methods: Scientists estimated how many nucleated cells there were by amplifying reference gene primers. Assay: immunoSEQ multiplex PCR; the TCRdb copy retains only in-frame clones and omits some. V and J calls and clone size are given by that table; D and trimming were obtained from the DNA. Of hundreds of thousands of clones listed, approximately 90% are singletons. Cohort 3 donors were reported recovered after two negative PCRs, clearance, or symptom resolution. Trimming took off 5 bases at V and 11 bases at J, with 15 bases between the two ends. The CDR3 consists of 12 residues. Germline-derived CDR1 and CDR2 are SGHTA and FQGNSA.

Sequencing was done on a sample of PBMCs or T cells enriched from blood (not recorded which). The sequence was collected from a man younger than 45 who had recovered from COVID-19. V is TRBV7-2 and J is TRBJ1-1, with unresolved D. The CDR3 DNA reads TGTGCCAGCAGCCTAGACACCCCTTCGGCTTTCTTT. This codes for CASSLDTPSAFF. The full variable domain, rest sourced from reference TRBV7-2 and TRBJ1-1, is GAGVSQSPSNKVTEKGKDVELRCDPISGHTALYWYRQSLGQGLEFLIYFQGNSAPDKSGLPSDRFSAERTGGSVSTLTIQRTQQEDSAVYLCASSLDTPSAFFGQGTRLTVV.